What follows are 25 T cell receptor beta chains derived from one specimen sequenced in a study of T cell responses to AZD1222 COVID-19 vaccine. Profiling relied on immunoSEQ multiplex PCR, and the TCRdb table lists in-frame clones only, not all of them. The data contain more than 85,000 clones, 90% to 95% of them singletons. Sequenced material: peripheral blood, taken on day 0 of AZD1222 vaccination. The receptors were gathered from an adult in good health.

The chain recombines TRBV11-3 with TRBJ2-7; D gene uncertain. The CDR3 loop spans 14 amino acids. The V end lost 1 base, the J end lost 4 bases, and 11 bases lay between the germline ends. Germline values: CDR1 SGHNT, CDR2 YENEEA. The CDR3 DNA is TGTGCCAGCAGCTTAGGACCCGGCGCATACGAGCAGTACTTC. This gives the protein CASSLGPGAYEQYF.

This sequence joins TRBV12-3 or TRBV12-4 and TRBJ2-1; D gene ambiguous. The CDR3 length is 13 residues. V gave up 5 bases and J gave up 7 bases, with 12 bases separating them. In DNA form, the CDR3 reads TGTGCCAGCAGTCCCGATATGGGGAATGAGCAGTTCTTC. It encodes CASSPDMGNEQFF.

This clone was recorded only once. The rearrangement uses TRBV2 and TRBJ2-5; the match to TRBD1 covers 9 bases. Trimming at V came to 6 bases and at J to 5 bases, leaving 4 bases not matched to a gene. This CDR3 is built from 13 residues. Per germline, CDR1 SNHLY and CDR2 FYNNEI. DNA for the CDR3: TGTGCCAGCAGGAGACAGGGGGAGGAGACCCAGTACTTC. This codes for CASRRQGEETQYF. Combining the CDR3 with reference TRBV2 and TRBJ2-5 gives the whole variable domain EPEVTQTPSHQVTQMGQEVILRCVPISNHLYFYWYRQILGQKVEFLVSFYNNEISEKSEIFDDQFSVERPDGSNFTLKIRSTKLEDSAMYFCASRRQGEETQYFGPGTRLLVL.

The chain couples TRBV19 to TRBJ1-4; D possibly corresponds to TRBD1 (5 bases). The germline V gene encodes CDR1 LNHDA and CDR2 SQIVND (reference sequence). Deletions cut 8 bases from V and 7 bases from J, with 17 bases between. There are 14 residues in the CDR3. The CDR3 DNA reads TGTGCCAGTGAACGGGGGGTGAGAGGTGAAAAACTGTTTTTT. It is translated as CASERGVRGEKLFF.

The gene calls are TRBV3-1 (or the pseudogene TRBV3-2) and TRBJ1-6; no firm D call. The length of the CDR3 is 15 residues. V was pared by 5 bases and J by 10 bases, with 18 bases between. Germline loops: CDR1 LGHDT, CDR2 YNNKEL (reference sequence). The CDR3 here is CASSTFTIDWSPLHF. For the CDR3, the DNA is TGTGCCAGCAGCACGTTTACAATTGATTGGTCACCCCTCCACTTT.

The chain combines TRBV3-1 (or the pseudogene TRBV3-2) with TRBJ1-2; perhaps TRBD1 as D (6 bases). Germline-derived CDR1 and CDR2 are LGHDT and YNNKEL (reference sequence). The CDR3 has 12 amino acids. V was shortened by 3 bases and J by 7 bases, with 9 bases between the two germline ends. In DNA form, the CDR3 reads TGTGCCAGCAGCCAGGGGGCGGTTGGCTACACCTTC. It specifies CASSQGAVGYTF.

V is TRBV7-2 and J is TRBJ1-6; D unresolved. The CDR3 contains 14 residues. V lost 2 bases, J lost 7 bases, and 9 bases lay in between. Germline CDR1 SGHTA, CDR2 FQGNSA. The CDR3 DNA reads as TGTGCCAGCAGCTTACAGGTCGTGAATTCACCCCTCCACTTT. Translated: CASSLQVVNSPLHF.

This chain uses TRBV5-1 with TRBJ1-3; D unclear. Germline values: CDR1 SGHRS, CDR2 YFSETQ. CDR3 size: 16 residues. V gave up 0 bases and J gave up 0 bases, with 10 bases separating them. CDR3 sequence: CASSLVAGNSGNTIYF. Written as DNA, the CDR3 is TGCGCCAGCAGCTTGGTGGCAGGCAACTCTGGAAACACCATATATTTT.

The chain recombines TRBV29-1 with TRBJ1-1; TRBD1 might be the D (6 bases). V lost 6 bases and J 8 bases, leaving 19 bases between the germline ends. This CDR3 is 13 amino acids long. CDR1 SQVTM and CDR2 ANQGSEA come from the germline V gene. The CDR3 region is CSVPPAGTYEAFF. CDR3 nucleotide sequence: TGCAGCGTGCCCCCGGCGGGGACATACGAAGCTTTCTTT.

This chain uses TRBV2 with TRBJ2-1, with D tentatively TRBD2 (5 bases). CDR3 length: 12 amino acids. Germline CDR1 SNHLY, CDR2 FYNNEI. Trimming took 8 bases from V and 6 from J, leaving 11 bases between them. The DNA of the CDR3 is TGTGCCAGCGGGAGCTGGTCCAATGAGCAGTTCTTC. Translated, it gives CASGSWSNEQFF.

The rearrangement joins TRBV3-1 (or the pseudogene TRBV3-2) to TRBJ2-1; the D call may be TRBD1 or TRBD2 (5 bases each). Trimming left V 4 bases short and J 1 base short, with 11 bases between. This CDR3 is 15 amino acids long. Germline CDR1 LGHDT, CDR2 YNNKEL (reference sequence). CDR3 protein: CASSPPGGSYNEQFF. CDR3 bases: TGTGCCAGCAGCCCCCCTGGGGGATCCTACAATGAGCAGTTCTTC.

V is TRBV5-8 and J is TRBJ1-5; D perhaps matches TRBD1 (6 bases). The CDR3 is 14 amino acids. V was pared by 3 bases and J by 5 bases, with 12 bases between. CDR1 SGHTS and CDR2 YDEGEE come from the germline V gene. CDR3 nucleotide sequence: TGTGCCAGCAGCTACACCACAGGGTATCAGCCCCAGCATTTT. It is translated as CASSYTTGYQPQHF.

The V and J genes are TRBV15 and TRBJ2-5; a possible D gene is TRBD2 (6 bases). Germline V lookup: CDR1 LNHNV, CDR2 YYDKDF (reference sequence). The CDR3 spans 15 residues. Trimming removed 1 base at V and 2 bases at J, with 11 bases between. The CDR3 sequence is CATSRGGVPQETQYF. In DNA, the CDR3 is TGTGCCACCAGCAGAGGGGGGGTCCCTCAAGAGACCCAGTACTTC.

The V call is TRBV27, the J call TRBJ2-1, with 7 bases identical to TRBD1. The germline gives CDR1 MNHEY, CDR2 SMNVEV (reference sequence). The V gene end was trimmed by 6 bases and the J gene end by 6 bases; junction bases not matched to a gene: 14. The CDR3 is made up of 16 amino acids. As DNA, the CDR3 is TGTGCCAGCAGAGGGATCCGGGACAGAAGGGGCAATGAGCAGTTCTTC. It is translated as CASRGIRDRRGNEQFF.

The gene calls are TRBV10-2 and TRBJ2-6; no clear D gene. This CDR3 spans 15 amino acids. The germline gives CDR1 WSHSY, CDR2 SAAADI. With 2 bases removed from V and 2 bases from J, the gap between germline ends came to 7 bases. The DNA of the CDR3 is TGCGCCAGCAGTGAGATGGCTGCTGGGGCCAACGTCCTGACTTTC. This codes for CASSEMAAGANVLTF.

This chain connects TRBV13 to TRBJ2-7; 8 bases match TRBD2. Trimming at V came to 5 bases and at J to 3 bases, leaving 6 bases not matched to a gene. The CDR3 is 14 residues long. Germline V lookup: CDR1 PRHDT, CDR2 FYEKMQ (reference sequence). DNA for the CDR3: TGTGCCAGCAGCCCGGGGGGGGGCGGCTACGAGCAGTACTTC. As protein: CASSPGGGGYEQYF.

J is TRBJ2-7 and V is TRBV30; D ambiguous. The CDR3 is 12 residues long. Germline CDR1 GTSNPN, CDR2 SVGIG (reference sequence). V shed 4 bases and J shed 7 bases, with 14 bases lying between them. CDR3 DNA: TGTGCCTGGAACCGGCCCCTTGGGGAGCAGTACTTC. Translated: CAWNRPLGEQYF.

The V gene is TRBV9, the J gene TRBJ2-3; D call uncertain. Between the trimmed V and J ends, which lost 0 bases and 2 bases, there was a span of 1 base. CDR1 is SGDLS, CDR2 YYNGEE, per germline. This CDR3 spans 12 amino acids. The CDR3 DNA is TGTGCCAGCAGCGTAGACACAGATACGCAGTATTTT. Its protein product is CASSVDTDTQYF.

The gene calls are TRBV18 and TRBJ2-1; 9 bases match TRBD1. There are 17 residues in the CDR3. The V gene's germline CDR1 is KGHSH and CDR2 LQKENI. Germline trimming cut 6 bases from V and 6 bases from J; bases unmatched to any gene: 15. The CDR3 region has the DNA TGTGCCAGCTCTCCCCTTAGACAGGGGGAGTACCTCAATGAGCAGTTCTTC. Translating gives CASSPLRQGEYLNEQFF. Using reference TRBV18 and TRBJ2-1 for the parts outside the CDR3, the full variable domain is NAGVMQNPRHLVRRRGQEARLRCSPMKGHSHVYWYRQLPEEGLKFMVYLQKENIIDESGMPKERFSAEFPKEGPSILRIQQVVRGDSAAYFCASSPLRQGEYLNEQFFGPGTRLTVL.

This clone was seen once. The gene calls are TRBV19 and TRBJ1-2; D uncertain. CDR3 length: 13 amino acids. Germline CDR1 reads LNHDA; CDR2 reads SQIVND (reference sequence). V lost 5 bases and J 8 bases, leaving 15 bases between the germline ends. CDR3 sequence (DNA): TGTGCCAGTAGTCCTGGAGGAGTGGTCGGCTACACCTTC. This gives the protein CASSPGGVVGYTF.

The V gene is TRBV11-3, the J gene TRBJ2-1; tentative D call: TRBD2 (6 bases). This CDR3 is built from 12 residues. The germline V gene has CDR1 SGHNT and CDR2 YENEEA. Trimming took off 2 bases at V and 10 bases at J, with 9 bases between the two ends. The CDR3 loop is CASSLLGGEQFF. CDR3 nucleotide sequence: TGTGCCAGCAGCTTATTGGGAGGCGAGCAGTTCTTC.

The J gene is TRBJ2-3, the V gene TRBV5-1; D remains ambiguous. V gave up 0 bases and J gave up 5 bases, with 1 base separating them. The CDR3 is 11 residues long. Per germline, CDR1 SGHRS and CDR2 YFSETQ. CDR3 in amino acids: CASSLEDTQYF. CDR3 in DNA: TGCGCCAGCAGCTTGGAAGATACGCAGTATTTT.

The rearrangement links TRBV5-5 to TRBJ2-7; no firm D call. The CDR3 consists of 15 residues. Germline values: CDR1 SGHKS, CDR2 YYEKEE (reference sequence). Deletions cut 0 bases from V and 3 bases from J, with 13 bases between. CDR3 bases: TGTGCCAGCAGCTTGGCGGCAGTTGAAATCTACGAGCAGTACTTC. This encodes CASSLAAVEIYEQYF.

The chain carries TRBV2 and TRBJ2-7, with 9 bases aligning to TRBD2. CDR3 length equals 15 residues. CDR1 is SNHLY and CDR2 is FYNNEI in the germline V gene. After removal of 3 bases from V and 3 bases from J, the junction contained 6 bases not matched to a gene. The CDR3, as DNA: TGTGCCAGCAGTGATTGGCTAGCGGGAAGCTACGAGCAGTACTTC. Protein product: CASSDWLAGSYEQYF.

This clone has just a few counts. The chain combines TRBV10-3 with TRBJ1-1; perhaps TRBD1 as D (6 bases). Trimming cost V 2 bases and J 4 bases, with 17 bases left between them. The CDR3 is 16 amino acids. CDR1 and CDR2 (germline): ENHRY, SYGVKD. CDR3 nucleotides: TGTGCCATCAGTGAGCCTCAAACAGGGATCTCCACTGAAGCTTTCTTT. Translation gives CAISEPQTGISTEAFF.